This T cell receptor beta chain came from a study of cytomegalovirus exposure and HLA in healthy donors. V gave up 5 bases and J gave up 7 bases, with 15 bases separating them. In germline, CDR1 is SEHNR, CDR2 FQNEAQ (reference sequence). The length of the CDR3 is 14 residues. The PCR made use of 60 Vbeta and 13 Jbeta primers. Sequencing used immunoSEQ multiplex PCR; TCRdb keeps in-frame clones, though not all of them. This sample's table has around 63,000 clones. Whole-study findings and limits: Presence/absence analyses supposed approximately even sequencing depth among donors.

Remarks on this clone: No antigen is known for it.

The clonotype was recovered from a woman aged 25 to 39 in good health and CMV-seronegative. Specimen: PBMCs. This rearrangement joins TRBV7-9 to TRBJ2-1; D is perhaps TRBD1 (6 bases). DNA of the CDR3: TGTGCCAGCAGCCCTCTGAATACAGGGAATGAGCAGTTCTTC. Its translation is CASSPLNTGNEQFF.